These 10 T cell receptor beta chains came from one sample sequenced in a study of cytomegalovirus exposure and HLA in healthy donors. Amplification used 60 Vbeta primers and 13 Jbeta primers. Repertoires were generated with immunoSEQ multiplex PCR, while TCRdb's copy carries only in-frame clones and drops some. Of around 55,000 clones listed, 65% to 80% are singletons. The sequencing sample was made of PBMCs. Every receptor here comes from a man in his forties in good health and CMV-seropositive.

For the CDR3, the DNA is TGTGCCACCGCACTCAGGGTTTGGGCCTCCAACACTGAAGCTTTCTTT. Amino acids: CATALRVWASNTEAFF. V usage is TRBV2 and J usage is TRBJ1-1; possible D gene TRBD1, 5 bases. Deletions cut 10 bases from V and 2 bases from J, with 23 bases between. Per germline, CDR1 SNHLY and CDR2 FYNNEI. The CDR3 consists of 16 residues.

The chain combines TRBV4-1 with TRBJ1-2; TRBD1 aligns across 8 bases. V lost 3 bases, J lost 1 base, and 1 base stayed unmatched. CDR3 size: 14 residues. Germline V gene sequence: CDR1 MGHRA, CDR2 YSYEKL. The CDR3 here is CASSQDRVNYGYTF. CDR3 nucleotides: TGCGCCAGCAGCCAGGACAGGGTTAACTATGGCTACACCTTC.

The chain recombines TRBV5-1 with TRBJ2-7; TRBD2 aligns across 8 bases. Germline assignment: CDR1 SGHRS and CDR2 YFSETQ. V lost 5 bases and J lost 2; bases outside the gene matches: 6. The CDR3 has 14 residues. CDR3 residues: CASSSGTEPYEQYF. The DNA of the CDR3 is TGCGCCAGCAGTAGCGGGACGGAACCCTACGAGCAGTACTTC.

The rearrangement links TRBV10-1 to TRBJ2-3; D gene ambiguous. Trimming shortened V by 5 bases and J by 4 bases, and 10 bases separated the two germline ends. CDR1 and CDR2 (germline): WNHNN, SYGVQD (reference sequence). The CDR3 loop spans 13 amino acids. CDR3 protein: CASSPGPADTQYF. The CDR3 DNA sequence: TGCGCCAGCAGTCCGGGTCCCGCAGATACGCAGTATTTT.

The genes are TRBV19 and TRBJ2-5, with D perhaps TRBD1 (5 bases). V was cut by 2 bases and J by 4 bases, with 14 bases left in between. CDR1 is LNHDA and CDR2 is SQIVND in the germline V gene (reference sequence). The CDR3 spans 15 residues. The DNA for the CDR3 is TGTGCCAGTAGTATAAGGGGCCAGGTAGGAGAGACCCAGTACTTC. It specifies CASSIRGQVGETQYF.

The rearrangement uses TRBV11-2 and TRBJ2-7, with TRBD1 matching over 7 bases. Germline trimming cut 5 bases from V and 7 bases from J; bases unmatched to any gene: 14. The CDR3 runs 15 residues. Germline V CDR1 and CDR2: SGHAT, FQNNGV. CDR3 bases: TGTGCCAGCAGCCACGGACAGGCGACGACGGGGGAGCAGTACTTC. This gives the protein CASSHGQATTGEQYF.

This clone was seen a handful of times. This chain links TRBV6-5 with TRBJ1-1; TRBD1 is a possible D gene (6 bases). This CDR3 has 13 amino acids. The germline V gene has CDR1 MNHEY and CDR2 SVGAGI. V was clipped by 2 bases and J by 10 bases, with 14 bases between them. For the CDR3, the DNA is TGTGCCAGCAGTTACGAAAGGGGGTCTGTAGCTTTCTTT. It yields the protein CASSYERGSVAFF.

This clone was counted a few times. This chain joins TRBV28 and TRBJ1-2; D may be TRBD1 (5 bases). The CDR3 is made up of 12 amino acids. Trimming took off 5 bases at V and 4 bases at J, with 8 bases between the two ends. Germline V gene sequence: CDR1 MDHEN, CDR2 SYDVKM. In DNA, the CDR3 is TGTGCCAGCAGTACCAGGGTCTATGGCTACACCTTC. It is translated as CASSTRVYGYTF.

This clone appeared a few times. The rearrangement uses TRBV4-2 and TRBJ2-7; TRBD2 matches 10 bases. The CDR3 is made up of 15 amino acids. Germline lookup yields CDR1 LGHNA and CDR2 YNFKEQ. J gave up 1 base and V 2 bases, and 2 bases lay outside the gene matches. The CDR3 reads CASSQLAGESYEQYF. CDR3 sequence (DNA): TGTGCCAGCAGCCAACTAGCGGGGGAATCCTACGAGCAGTACTTC.

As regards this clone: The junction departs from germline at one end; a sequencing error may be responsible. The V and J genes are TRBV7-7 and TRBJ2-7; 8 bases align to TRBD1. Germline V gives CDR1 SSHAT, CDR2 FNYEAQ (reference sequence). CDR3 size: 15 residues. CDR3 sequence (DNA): TGTGCTAGCAGCTTAGGGACAGGCGACACCTACGAGCAGTACTTC. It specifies CASSLGTGDTYEQYF.